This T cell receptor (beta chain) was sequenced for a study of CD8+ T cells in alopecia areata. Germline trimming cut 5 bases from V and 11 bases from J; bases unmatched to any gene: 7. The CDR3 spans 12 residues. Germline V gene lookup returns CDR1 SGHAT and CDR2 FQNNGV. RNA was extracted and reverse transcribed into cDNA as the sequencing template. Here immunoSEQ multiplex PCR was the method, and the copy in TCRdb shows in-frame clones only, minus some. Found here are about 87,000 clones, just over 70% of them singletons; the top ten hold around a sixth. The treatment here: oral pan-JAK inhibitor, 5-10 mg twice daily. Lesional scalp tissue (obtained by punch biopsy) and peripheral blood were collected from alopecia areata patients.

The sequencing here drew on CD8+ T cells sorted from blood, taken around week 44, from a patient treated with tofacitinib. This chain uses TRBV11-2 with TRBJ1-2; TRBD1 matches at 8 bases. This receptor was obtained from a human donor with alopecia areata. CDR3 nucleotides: TGTGCCAGCAGCCTGACAGGGGTTGGATACACCTTC. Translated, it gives CASSLTGVGYTF. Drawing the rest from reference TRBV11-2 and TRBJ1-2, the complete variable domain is EAGVAQSPRYKIIEKRQSVAFWCNPISGHATLYWYQQILGQGPKLLIQFQNNGVVDDSQLPKDRFSAERLKGVDSTLKIQPAKLEDSAVYLCASSLTGVGYTFGSGTRLTVV.